Here is one T cell receptor (beta chain) with its context. Its antigen remains unidentified. Base quality data are lacking; no much larger clone is found one base away. CDR1 and CDR2 are drawn from the germline V gene: SGHTS, YDEGEE. Between the V and J ends, shortened by 3 bases and 2 bases respectively, the junction contains 14 bases. From the cysteine through the phenylalanine, the CDR3 covers 15 amino acids. Only the CDR3 part of the read is kept: 45 bases, read in frame from the first base. The cohort comprised some 680 healthy bone marrow donors. At the time of sampling, all cohort members were nominally healthy, though unrecorded immune exposures were likely present. The donor was CMV seropositive and belonged to the group of 250 to 300 seropositive cohort members. A peripheral blood sample was provided by each donor, and peripheral blood mononuclear cells were used for TCR beta sequencing. Genomic DNA was extracted from the blood cell samples with the Qiagen DNeasy Blood Extraction Kit.

This entry belongs to a study of cytomegalovirus exposure and HLA in healthy donors (dated by TCRdb to about 2017). The study in broad terms: An earlier analysis of some 500 of the donors reported about 250 Gb of sequence data and more than 90 million unique TCR beta sequences from 150 million to 200 million T cells. Along with the roughly 670-subject first cohort, a separate validation cohort of roughly 110 different subjects was used. A later analysis re-examined previously published TCR beta repertoires from more than 550 donors and added high-resolution HLA genotyping to investigate patterns of TCR occurrence. High-throughput TCR immunosequencing, statistical association of individual TCRs with disease status, and machine learning were combined to predict cytomegalovirus infection status. Around 320 gigabases of sequencing data and 80 million or so unique TCR sequences were included in an early release covering several hundred HLA-typed donors. Rather than using new phenotypic data, the later analysis identified candidate immune exposures from TCR beta sequences and from how often those sequences occurred across donors. The genetic ancestry cluster associated with self-reported Caucasian donors included 81% of the approximately 430 genotyped donors. Class I and class II HLA loci were covered by the typing at four-digit resolution. The T cell repertoires of some 700 subjects were profiled by immunosequencing and related to cytomegalovirus serostatus. To decide whether each TCR beta V gene segment behaved as functional or pseudogenic, an earlier analysis of 587 of the donors relied on high-throughput TCR beta sequencing. All discovery cohort repertoires had been generated on a single sequencing platform. Across 300 to 400 genotyped donors of the cohort, an average of about 240,000 unique TCR beta nucleotide sequences per donor were sequenced, and 15% to 20% of those sequences were non-productive. In a later genetic analysis, genome-wide SNP genotypes for about 65% of the 666 donors were used, and that subset was treated as a discovery cohort. Donor age, sex, ethnicity and CMV serostatus were collected together with the repertoire data. Roughly five DR-DQ haplotypes were handled as single units for association and clustering because linkage in the cohort was strong. Typing coverage differed by locus: A, B, C, DRB1 and DQB1 were typed in about 620-640 donors, DQA1 in 500 to 550, DPA1 in 600 to 610, and DPB1 in approximately 450. The study aimed to test whether signatures of past pathogen exposure could be identified by cataloging public T cell receptors. Summary of the overall study and its limitations: Linkage disequilibrium might explain the correlated functional status among segregating V segments, but an unknown experimental factor could not be excluded. In this cohort, only TCR beta chains were sequenced, and detectable features were limited by the absence of alpha or paired-chain data. According to a later genetic analysis, donors in an Asian-associated ancestry cluster had fewer N-insertions in productive TCRs than the approximately 710-donor mean. Presence/absence analyses assumed roughly uniform sequencing depth across donors, an assumption that may not hold. A group of highly shared sequence variants was considered likely to be a technical artifact of the sequencing pipeline. In both the original and validation cohorts, the classifier was reported to diagnose cytomegalovirus status with high specificity and sensitivity. Over 15 rarely observed V segments, including chromosome 9 orphons, were excluded from the earlier analysis of almost 600 of the donors because counts were too low. For the cohort, immune exposure information was limited to CMV serostatus. In a later analysis, most CMV-associated TCR beta chains were found to appear HLA-restricted, with HLA associations seemingly driven largely by CMV exposure. According to the authors, the approach could potentially be generalized to other disease states and immunological phenotypes. The study gave a list of some 150 TCR beta chains associated with cytomegalovirus. According to a later analysis, parvovirus B19, influenza, CMV and Epstein-Barr virus appeared linked to several top co-occurrence clusters. A later analysis found that HLA-associated TCR beta chains were more clonally expanded and had lower generation probabilities than equally common non-associated chains. Because HLA typing was missing for some donors at each locus, association tests included only the typed subset. When HLA alleles, especially DR and DQ, strongly co-occurred, attributing TCR associations to individual alleles was difficult. A later analysis associated 16,951 TCR beta sequences with specific HLA alleles at a false discovery rate of 0.05. A further reported finding was that TCR beta sequences accurately predicted the HLA-A and HLA-B alleles for most subjects in the first cohort. Some IMGT-functional V segments, including TRBV6-2 and TRBV6-3, could not be distinguished by the 87-base-pair reads and were therefore excluded. Most TCR sequences were seen in very few donors, while some public TCRs were found in many individuals. Three of the identified cytomegalovirus-associated TCR beta chains were confirmed in vitro to be specific for cytomegalovirus antigens. In an earlier analysis of 450 to 750 of the donors, most TCR beta V segments appeared in productive rearrangements about 87% or about 30% of the time, broadly matching IMGT annotations. According to a later analysis, TCR association rates differed among HLA loci, with DRB1 alleles showing the most associated TCRs and HLA-C alleles showing the fewest. In a later genetic analysis, a missense DCLRE1C variant was associated with V-gene and J-gene trimming of TCR beta chains, and the association was replicated in an independent cohort.

The library was made by the immunoSEQ multiplex PCR assay. A mixture of 60 forward primers for TCR Vbeta segments and 13 reverse primers for TCR Jbeta segments was used in the multiplex PCR. The CDR3 region of rearranged TCR beta genes was amplified from genomic DNA by a multiplex PCR assay. The amplified TCR beta libraries were sequenced on the Illumina HiSeq System as 87-base-pair reads. Per the source publication's procedure: A later analysis counted about 80 million unique TCR beta chains across the roughly 700 repertoires, and around 12 million of these chains were shared by at least two donors. To remove PCR and sequencing errors, raw reads were error-corrected and collapsed into unique sequences using a nearest-neighbor algorithm that merged closely related sequences. To assign V, D and J gene segments, CDR3 sequences were aligned to IMGT reference sequences. For a sequence to be retained, at least a six-nucleotide match to both a V gene segment and a J gene segment was required. A rearrangement was called productive if the CDR3 had no stop codons and remained in frame with V and J, and every other rearrangement was called non-productive. CDR3 was defined according to IMGT convention as the region running from the second conserved V-encoded cysteine to the conserved J-encoded phenylalanine. Sequences without an unambiguous match to a single V gene segment were excluded from the earlier analysis of a few hundred of the donors. In an earlier analysis of around 590 of the donors, a V segment was called functional when productive rearrangements were above 56.7%, and segregating when the standard deviation between donors exceeded 5%. To diagnose cytomegalovirus status from the catalog of TCR beta chain sequences, a statistical classification framework was built. In a later analysis, V and J genes were assigned by comparing TCR nucleotide sequences against IMGT/GENE-DB human TR gene sequences. A later analysis assigned CDR3 sequences and most-parsimonious VDJ recombination scenarios with the TCRdist pipeline. In a later analysis, each TCR beta chain was defined by its CDR3 amino acid sequence together with its V-gene family, and reads lacking a unique V-gene family were excluded. A later analysis removed 450 to 600 highly shared, low-generation-probability nucleotide sequences to deal with suspected cross-contamination and a sequencing artifact. A later analysis calculated a clonal expansion index for each public chain from normalized within-repertoire ranks of inferred template counts. Generation probabilities in a later analysis came from a VDJ recombination model fitted to out-of-frame rearrangements, and those results were checked against IGoR. In a later analysis, hypergeometric tests were used to score TCR-TCR, TCR-HLA and TCR-CMV co-occurrence, with a repertoire-size bias correction applied to TCR pairs. A later analysis estimated false discovery rates by permuting HLA or CMV assignments 20 times. In a later analysis, co-occurring TCRs were grouped using DBSCAN, and TCRdist sequence similarity was added for clustering within HLA-allele-positive subsets. Co-occurrence clustering excluded repertoires with fewer than 30,000 or more than 120,000 public chains, plus five with anomalous nucleotide sharing. The clones in this table, taken by TCRdb from immuneACCESS, are in-frame only. Not every clone is retained; where verified, under half of the shortfall comes from an unresolved V gene, and the cause of the rest is unknown. D and trimming were read from the DNA, whereas the V and J calls and clone size are those reported in that table. The table for this sample lists roughly 120,000 clones; over 60% of them were counted only once. The top ten clones comprise roughly 13% of the sample.

This sequence uses TRBV5-8 and TRBJ1-1; too little of a D gene remains to name it. This clonotype was sampled from a woman between 40 and 55 years old in good health and CMV-seropositive. The sample comprised PBMCs. The CDR3 protein is CASSSRHERNTEAFF. At the DNA level, the sequence is TGTGCCAGCAGCTCCAGACACGAACGAAACACTGAAGCTTTCTTT.